A single sample is the source of the 5 T cell receptor beta chains below, sequenced in a study of glioma-infiltrating T cells. Amplification of TCR alpha and beta CDR3 regions from RNA used iRepertoire nested multiplex PCR. Via MiXCR, TCRdb re-called the multiplex PCR reads, giving one row per CDR3 protein. The sample has under 20,000 distinct CDR3 sequences, 58% seen once; the top ten hold approximately 40%. Sequenced material: glioma tissue, nonneoplastic brain tissue, or PBMCs (not recorded which). All receptors derive from a human donor with low-grade glioma or glioblastoma, undergoing nonglioma brain surgery, or in good health (not recorded which).

CDR3 sequence reads: CASSFNPGSSGNTIYF. CDR3 sequence (DNA): TGTGCCAGCAGCTTCAACCCTGGGAGCTCTGGAAACACCATATATTTT. The gene calls are TRBV7-2 and TRBJ1-3; D not resolved. CDR1 and CDR2 from the germline V gene are SGHTA and FQGNSA. This CDR3 is 16 amino acids long. The V end lost 3 bases, the J end lost 0 bases, and 12 bases lay between the germline ends.

The V and J genes are TRBV6-2 or TRBV6-3 and TRBJ2-1; 9 bases are a match to TRBD2. Germline-derived CDR1 and CDR2 are MNHEY and SVGEGT. V shed 7 bases, J shed 6 bases, and the junction held 19 bases outside the gene matches. This CDR3 region has 18 residues. This CDR3 reads CASTTGWSGRTLSNEQFF. DNA of the CDR3: TGTGCCAGCACAACGGGCTGGAGCGGGAGGACCCTCAGCAATGAGCAGTTCTTC.

The chain employs TRBV20-1 and TRBJ1-2; no reliable D call. V lost 3 bases and J lost 10, with 12 bases in between. The CDR3 runs 11 residues. Germline-derived CDR1 and CDR2 are DFQATT and SNEGSKA (reference sequence). CDR3 nucleotides: TGCAGTGCTAGCCAGGCTTCTTACTACACCTTC. Translating it yields CSASQASYYTF.

The chain employs TRBV27 and TRBJ2-1, with 11 bases that match TRBD2. Germline loops: CDR1 MNHEY, CDR2 SMNVEV (reference sequence). V was clipped by 0 bases and J by 9 bases; unmatched bases: 7. This CDR3 has 16 amino acids. The CDR3 reads CASSLSLTSGSVEQFF. In DNA form, the CDR3 reads TGTGCCAGCAGTTTATCCCTCACTAGCGGGAGTGTTGAGCAGTTCTTC.

The chain links TRBV4-1 to TRBJ2-2, with D tentatively TRBD2 (6 bases). Germline CDR1 MGHRA, CDR2 YSYEKL. The CDR3 totals 14 residues. Trimming removed 7 bases at V and 7 bases at J, with 16 bases between. CDR3 amino acids: CASTDWEEGGELFF. The CDR3 DNA follows: TGCGCCAGCACCGACTGGGAGGAGGGCGGGGAGCTGTTTTTT.